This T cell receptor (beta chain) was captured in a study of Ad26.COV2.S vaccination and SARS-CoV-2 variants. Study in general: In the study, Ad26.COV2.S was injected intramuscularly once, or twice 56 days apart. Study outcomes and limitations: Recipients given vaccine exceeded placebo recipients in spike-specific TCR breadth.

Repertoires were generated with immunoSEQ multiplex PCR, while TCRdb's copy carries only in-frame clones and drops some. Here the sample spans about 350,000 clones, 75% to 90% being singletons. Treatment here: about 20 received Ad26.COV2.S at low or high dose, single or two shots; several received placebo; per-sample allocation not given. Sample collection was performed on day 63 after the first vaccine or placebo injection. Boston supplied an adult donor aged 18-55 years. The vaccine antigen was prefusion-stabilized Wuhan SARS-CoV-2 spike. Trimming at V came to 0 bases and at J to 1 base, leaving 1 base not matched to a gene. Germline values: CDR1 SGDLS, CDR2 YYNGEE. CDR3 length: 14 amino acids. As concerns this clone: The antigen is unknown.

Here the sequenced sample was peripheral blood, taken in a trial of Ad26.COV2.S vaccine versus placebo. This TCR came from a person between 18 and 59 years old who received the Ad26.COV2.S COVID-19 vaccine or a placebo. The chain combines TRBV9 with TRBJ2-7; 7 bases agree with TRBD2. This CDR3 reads CASSVGEGSYEQYF. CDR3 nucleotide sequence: TGTGCCAGCAGCGTAGGGGAGGGTTCCTACGAGCAGTACTTC.